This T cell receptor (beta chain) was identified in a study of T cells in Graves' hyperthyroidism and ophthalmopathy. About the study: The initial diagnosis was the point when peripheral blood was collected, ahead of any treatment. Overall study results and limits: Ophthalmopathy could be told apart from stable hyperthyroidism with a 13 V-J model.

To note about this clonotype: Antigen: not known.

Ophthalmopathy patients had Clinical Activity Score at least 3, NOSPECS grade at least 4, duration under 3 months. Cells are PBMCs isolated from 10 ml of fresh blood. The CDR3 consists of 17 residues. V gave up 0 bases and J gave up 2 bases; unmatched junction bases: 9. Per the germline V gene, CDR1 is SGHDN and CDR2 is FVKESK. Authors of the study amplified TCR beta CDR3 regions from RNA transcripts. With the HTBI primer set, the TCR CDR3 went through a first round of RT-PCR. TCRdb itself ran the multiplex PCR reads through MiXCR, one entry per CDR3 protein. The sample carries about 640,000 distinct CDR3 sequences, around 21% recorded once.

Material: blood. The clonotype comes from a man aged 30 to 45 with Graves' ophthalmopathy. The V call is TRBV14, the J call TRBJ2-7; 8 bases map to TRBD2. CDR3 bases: TGTGCCAGCAGCCAAGATCGGGCGGGGGGCGCTACCTACGAGCAGTACTTC. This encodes CASSQDRAGGATYEQYF.